This T cell receptor (beta chain) was found in a study of tumor-infiltrating lymphocytes in primary liver carcinoma. As for the study in general: The neoplasms were of stage T1-T3 N0M0, with dimensions of roughly 4.2 to 10 cm across. Study-wide findings and caveats: Reduced overlap was seen in tumor-adjacent and tumor-blood pairs versus tumor region pairs.

Germline DNA was also extracted, with blood RNA taken from unsorted whole blood. With around 450 ng total RNA as template and a constant-region primer, TCR beta cDNA was made. Modified slightly, ARM-PCR produced TCR beta libraries over three nested multiplex PCR rounds. A C-beta reverse primer was combined with TRBV1-TRBV30 forward primers in the first two PCR rounds, and each round had approximately 10 cycles. In TCRdb, the multiplex PCR reads were re-called with MiXCR into one record per CDR3 protein. The table lists about 320,000 distinct CDR3 sequences, 55% to 65% of them singletons. There are a few counts of this clonotype. Its antigen remains unidentified. Trimming removed 3 bases from V and 3 bases from J, with 11 bases in between. In germline, CDR1 is MDHEN, CDR2 SYDVKM. There are 14 residues in the CDR3.

What was sequenced was peripheral blood. J is TRBJ1-1 and V is TRBV28, with D possibly matching TRBD1 (6 bases). This sequence was found in a man aged 35-49 years with primary liver carcinoma and hepatitis B virus infection. The CDR3 DNA sequence: TGTGCCAGCAGTTTGGGGGCGCGAGACACTGAAGCTTTCTTT. Translating gives CASSLGARDTEAFF. The full variable domain, its missing parts supplied by reference TRBV28 and TRBJ1-1, is DVKVTQSSRYLVKRTGEKVFLECVQDMDHENMFWYRQDPGLGLRLIYFSYDVKMKEKGDIPEGYSVSREKKERFSLILESASTNQTSMYLCASSLGARDTEAFFGQGTRLTVV.